What follows are 23 T cell receptor beta chains derived from one specimen sequenced in a study of T-cell reconstitution after alpha-beta-depleted transplantation in children. Unique molecular identifiers were incorporated during preparation of the TCRbeta library. A single record per CDR3 protein comes from TCRdb applying MiXCR to the PCR reads. The sample comprises approximately 430,000 distinct CDR3 sequences, 15% to 20% of which are singletons, and under 30% rests with the top ten. Here the sequenced sample was PBMCs, mostly from graft donor cells, taken 360 days after TCRalphabeta/CD19-depleted stem cell transplant. Receptors were obtained from a boy in the first two years of life who had a stem cell transplant for Wiskott-Aldrich syndrome, so the T cells may come from the graft donor.

A few counts support this clonotype. The chain employs TRBV29-1 and TRBJ2-5; weak D call: TRBD1 (7 bases). V was trimmed by 1 base and J by 5 bases, leaving 11 bases between them. Germline V lookup: CDR1 SQVTM, CDR2 ANQGSEA. The CDR3 sequence is 13 residues long. DNA for the CDR3: TGCAGCGTTGAAGGCGGGACAGCTGAGACCCAGTACTTC. Residues: CSVEGGTAETQYF.

V gene TRBV24-1 combines with J gene TRBJ2-1, with 9 bases identical to TRBD2. Trimming at V came to 3 bases and at J to 3 bases, leaving 5 bases not matched to a gene. This CDR3 spans 16 amino acids. Germline values: CDR1 KGHDR, CDR2 SFDVKD. The CDR3 is CATSDQATSGYNEQFF. CDR3 DNA sequence: TGTGCCACCAGTGATCAAGCGACTAGCGGCTACAATGAGCAGTTCTTC.

V gene TRBV10-3 combines with J gene TRBJ2-7; TRBD1 matches 7 bases. The CDR3 runs to 16 residues. Germline CDR1 reads ENHRY; CDR2 reads SYGVKD. V shed 0 bases, J shed 2 bases, and the junction held 7 bases outside the gene matches. CDR3 DNA: TGTGCCATCAGTGAGTCTCGACAGGGCCTACCCTACGAGCAGTACTTC. It is translated as CAISESRQGLPYEQYF.

The rearrangement links TRBV15 to TRBJ2-3; tentatively, D is TRBD1 (6 bases). Trimming pared 2 bases from V and 1 base from J, leaving 13 bases between. This CDR3 is 16 amino acids long. CDR1 is LNHNV, CDR2 YYDKDF, per germline (reference sequence). The CDR3 loop reads CATSRNPGVGTDTQYF. In DNA, the CDR3 is TGTGCCACCAGCAGAAACCCAGGGGTGGGCACAGATACGCAGTATTTT.

In its sample, this clonotype was seen a few times. The chain joins TRBV4-1 to TRBJ2-6, with TRBD1 as a possible D gene (5 bases). From germline, CDR1 is MGHRA and CDR2 YSYEKL. The CDR3 has 18 residues. V shed 1 base and J shed 1 base, with 14 bases lying between them. CDR3 coding DNA: TGCGCCAGCAGCCAAGTTGTCAGGGTCACTTCTGGGGCCAACGTCCTGACTTTC. Its translation is CASSQVVRVTSGANVLTF.

This clonotype was seen a few times. The chain uses TRBV4-3 and TRBJ2-3, with D tentatively TRBD2 (5 bases). The germline CDR1 and CDR2 sequences are LGHNA and YSLEER. Trimming removed 1 base at V and 0 bases at J, with 20 bases between. The CDR3 has 19 residues. The CDR3 is CASSQAPGGFGISTDTQYF. In DNA form, the CDR3 reads TGCGCCAGCAGCCAAGCCCCGGGTGGGTTCGGGATAAGCACAGATACGCAGTATTTT.

This clonotype was counted between two and nine times. The chain couples TRBV10-3 to TRBJ2-7, with TRBD1 matching 8 bases. The germline V gene encodes CDR1 ENHRY and CDR2 SYGVKD. The junction had 6 bases not matched to a gene; V was cut back by 3 bases and J by 5 bases. The CDR3 is 14 amino acids. The CDR3 is CAISEGDRGHEQYF. CDR3 DNA: TGTGCCATCAGTGAAGGTGACAGGGGCCACGAGCAGTACTTC.

This clonotype was seen only a few times. V and J are TRBV28 and TRBJ2-3; D is ambiguous. Trimming removed 5 bases at V and 2 bases at J, with 20 bases between. The V gene's germline CDR1 is MDHEN and CDR2 SYDVKM. CDR3 length equals 17 residues. The CDR3 DNA sequence: TGTGCCAGCAGTCCAAACCTTATGCCCTTTCCCACAGATACGCAGTATTTT. Its translation: CASSPNLMPFPTDTQYF. Full variable domain (remainder filled in from reference TRBV28 and TRBJ2-3): DVKVTQSSRYLVKRTGEKVFLECVQDMDHENMFWYRQDPGLGLRLIYFSYDVKMKEKGDIPEGYSVSREKKERFSLILESASTNQTSMYLCASSPNLMPFPTDTQYFGPGTRLTVL.

The V call is TRBV12-3 or TRBV12-4, the J call TRBJ1-2; 8 nucleotides align to TRBD1. The CDR3 runs to 16 residues. V shed 5 bases, J shed 2 bases, and the junction held 10 bases outside the gene matches. The CDR3 loop reads CASSPSRDRSNYGYTF. The CDR3 DNA reads as TGTGCCAGCAGTCCCTCTAGGGACAGGTCAAACTATGGCTACACCTTC.

This chain links TRBV18 with TRBJ2-7; no clear D. This CDR3 region has 12 residues. The ends were cut back, 1 base at V and 6 bases at J, with 7 bases in the middle. In germline, CDR1 is KGHSH, CDR2 LQKENI. This chain's CDR3 is CASSPLKFEQYF. For the CDR3, the DNA is TGTGCCAGCTCACCACTCAAGTTCGAGCAGTACTTC.

The chain uses TRBV10-3 and TRBJ2-2; 8 nucleotides agree with TRBD1. The CDR3 is made up of 14 amino acids. J gave up 3 bases and V 10 bases, and 7 bases lay outside the gene matches. Germline-derived CDR1 and CDR2 are ENHRY and SYGVKD. The CDR3 spells CATRGTGHTGELFF. CDR3 in DNA: TGTGCCACCCGGGGGACAGGCCACACCGGGGAGCTGTTTTTT.

The chain recombines TRBV6-4 with TRBJ2-2; D unclear. Germline CDR1 and CDR2: MRHNA and SNTAGT. The V end lost 2 bases, the J end lost 4 bases, and 20 bases lay between the germline ends. The CDR3 runs to 18 residues. CDR3 nucleotides: TGTGCCAGCAGTGACACGAACCGGGTCGTTAAAAGCACCGGGGAGCTGTTTTTT. Protein product: CASSDTNRVVKSTGELFF.

This clonotype was picked up a small number of times. The chain carries TRBV6-7 and TRBJ2-1; TRBD2 matches 7 bases. TRBV6-7 is reported as an ORF; its role is uncertain. The J segment lost 8 bases and the V segment lost 2 bases, leaving 0 bases of the junction unmatched. The CDR3 contains 12 residues. The CDR3 DNA sequence: TGTGCCAGCAGTTACCGGGAGGATGAGCAGTTCTTC. Protein product: CASSYREDEQFF.

This clonotype was seen a handful of times. The rearrangement joins TRBV7-9 to TRBJ2-5; 9 bases align to TRBD2. Germline V gene data show CDR1 as SEHNR and CDR2 as FQNEAQ (reference sequence). The CDR3 runs 15 residues. The J segment lost 4 bases and the V segment lost 7 bases, leaving 10 bases of the junction unmatched. CDR3 loop: CASKGEAGGRETQYF. CDR3 DNA: TGTGCCAGCAAGGGGGAAGCGGGAGGACGAGAGACCCAGTACTTC.

This chain links TRBV12-3 or TRBV12-4 with TRBJ2-3; D unresolved. The length of the CDR3 is 11 residues. Trimming stripped 10 bases from V and 6 bases from J, with 11 bases between. CDR3 sequence reads: CATKGWDTQYF. In DNA, the CDR3 is TGTGCCACCAAAGGATGGGATACGCAGTATTTT.

This clonotype has just a few counts. The gene calls are TRBV19 and TRBJ2-1; the match to TRBD2 covers 8 bases. In germline, CDR1 is LNHDA, CDR2 SQIVND (reference sequence). The CDR3 is made up of 15 amino acids. The junction had 8 bases not matched to a gene; V was cut back by 3 bases and J by 7 bases. The DNA for the CDR3 is TGTGCCAGTAGTATGGGCAGCGGGGGCAGGAATGAGCAGTTCTTC. Protein product: CASSMGSGGRNEQFF. The full variable domain, completed using reference TRBV19 and TRBJ2-1, is DGGITQSPKYLFRKEGQNVTLSCEQNLNHDAMYWYRQDPGQGLRLIYYSQIVNDFQKGDIAEGYSVSREKKESFPLTVTSAQKNPTAFYLCASSMGSGGRNEQFFGPGTRLTVL.

The rearrangement uses TRBV6-5 and TRBJ2-7; TRBD1 aligns across 10 bases. This CDR3 comprises 15 residues. Per germline, CDR1 MNHEY and CDR2 SVGAGI. V lost 6 bases, J lost 4 bases, and 9 bases stayed unmatched. Here the CDR3 reads CASSPGPGQGYEQYF. CDR3 sequence (DNA): TGTGCCAGCAGCCCAGGTCCGGGACAGGGGTACGAGCAGTACTTC.

This chain joins TRBV7-4 and TRBJ1-5; D ambiguous. This CDR3 has 15 residues. The germline V and J ends were trimmed by 1 base and 3 bases, with 10 bases remaining between them. Germline CDR1 SGHVT, CDR2 SQSDAQ. CDR3 region: CASSLGHGVNQPQHF. The DNA of the CDR3 is TGTGCCAGCAGCTTAGGACACGGCGTCAATCAGCCCCAGCATTTT.

This clonotype has a handful of counts. The chain links TRBV4-1 to TRBJ2-7, with D uncertain. The CDR3 is made up of 14 amino acids. Looked up from germline, CDR1 is MGHRA and CDR2 is YSYEKL. Trimming left V 0 bases short and J 1 base short, with 7 bases between. The CDR3 reads CASSQDWSSYEQYF. The CDR3, as DNA: TGCGCCAGCAGCCAAGATTGGAGTTCCTACGAGCAGTACTTC.

This chain links TRBV29-1 with TRBJ2-2; 12 positions agree with TRBD2. Germline values: CDR1 SQVTM, CDR2 ANQGSEA. V lost 7 bases, J lost 4 bases, and 7 bases stayed unmatched. The CDR3 is made up of 15 amino acids. In DNA form, the CDR3 reads TGCAGCGCTGTGACTAGCGGGAGTGTCACCGGGGAGCTGTTTTTT. This gives the protein CSAVTSGSVTGELFF.

The chain employs TRBV5-1 and TRBJ1-6, with D hard to call. Germline assignment: CDR1 SGHRS and CDR2 YFSETQ. This CDR3 spans 13 amino acids. The V end was cut by 4 bases, the J end by 10 bases, with 12 bases between. The CDR3 DNA follows: TGCGCCAGCAGCCCTACCGCGGGATCACCCCTCCACTTT. Translating it yields CASSPTAGSPLHF.

This clonotype turned up a few times. The chain has TRBV7-9 and TRBJ2-7, with D possibly matching TRBD1 (7 bases). Germline V CDR1 and CDR2: SEHNR, FQNEAQ (reference sequence). The CDR3 length is 16 residues. V dropped 0 bases and J dropped 3 bases, with 15 bases sitting between them. CDR3 protein: CASSLAQGRIFYEQYF. The CDR3 DNA reads TGTGCCAGCAGCTTAGCACAGGGGAGGATCTTCTACGAGCAGTACTTC. Together with reference TRBV7-9 and TRBJ2-7, the CDR3 gives the full variable domain: DTGVSQNPRHKITKRGQNVTFRCDPISEHNRLYWYRQTLGQGPEFLTYFQNEAQLEKSRLLSDRFSAERPKGSFSTLEIQRTEQGDSAMYLCASSLAQGRIFYEQYFGPGTRLTVT.

This chain uses TRBV12-3 or TRBV12-4 with TRBJ2-4; D is unclear. CDR3 length: 13 residues. V was shortened by 5 bases and J by 13 bases, with 18 bases between the two germline ends. The CDR3 loop reads CASSPVAIGIQYF. The CDR3 DNA sequence: TGTGCCAGCAGTCCAGTAGCTATCGGAATACAGTACTTC.